This T cell receptor (beta chain) stems from a study of post-analysis software for immune sequencing data. Notes on the study in general: There were roughly 5 TRBV segments more frequent in patients than controls, and TRBV5-6, TRBV5-1 and TRBV20-1 were among them.

Every TCR beta cDNA library bore unique molecular identifiers. TCRdb re-called the PCR reads through MiXCR, storing one row per CDR3 protein. The sample has roughly 600,000 distinct CDR3 sequences, about 40% seen once. The CDR3 is made up of 15 amino acids. Germline V gene data show CDR1 as LNHNV and CDR2 as YYDKDF (reference sequence). The ends were cut back, 0 bases at V and 0 bases at J, with 9 bases in the middle. This clonotype was counted between two and nine times. Its antigen is still unknown. This chain links TRBV15 with TRBJ2-7; no reliable D call. The sequence derives from a girl aged 5 to 17 with multiple sclerosis. Sequenced: blood. The CDR3 sequence: CATSRESTYSYEQYF. Written as DNA, the CDR3 is TGTGCCACCAGCAGAGAATCCACCTACTCCTACGAGCAGTACTTC.